The sequence of this T cell receptor beta chain was determined in a study of long-term antiretroviral therapy in people with HIV. Germline-derived CDR1 and CDR2 are MDHEN and SYDVKM. The CDR3 runs to 15 residues. Trimming at V came to 3 bases and at J to 8 bases, leaving 7 bases not matched to a gene. They ran version v3.0 of the immunoSEQ assay at survey level. Some clones are missing from TCRdb's copy, which holds only in-frame ones; the method was immunoSEQ multiplex PCR. The repertoire holds roughly 17,000 clones, with almost 80% as singletons. Specimen: unsorted PBMCs, collected 2.3 years after starting antiretroviral therapy. The J gene is TRBJ2-2, the V gene TRBV28; 9 bases agree with TRBD1. The TCR was taken from a middle-aged woman with HIV. In DNA form, the CDR3 reads TGTGCCAGCAGTTTCAACAGGGGGCGGACAGGGGAGCTGTTTTTT. This sequence encodes CASSFNRGRTGELFF.